What follows are 5 T cell receptor beta chains derived from one specimen sequenced in a study of CD8+ T cells in alopecia areata. Investigators isolated RNA and reverse transcribed it into cDNA to act as the sequencing template. Data came from immunoSEQ multiplex PCR; TCRdb stores just in-frame clones and leaves some out. Counted here are around 250,000 clones, roughly two thirds occurring once; the ten biggest clones make up around 1.2%. The sequences come from CD4+ T cells sorted from blood, collected at week 0. The receptors stem from a human donor with alopecia areata.

This clone was seen a handful of times. The chain recombines TRBV30 with TRBJ2-5, with 7 nucleotides matching TRBD2. V lost 2 bases, J lost 5 bases, and 11 bases stayed unmatched. CDR1 and CDR2 from the germline V gene are GTSNPN and SVGIG (reference sequence). This CDR3 contains 15 residues. In DNA, the CDR3 is TGTGCCTGGAGTTTGAGGAACGGGGGGATCGAGACCCAGTACTTC. Translation: CAWSLRNGGIETQYF.

The rearrangement joins TRBV9 to TRBJ1-5; 10 nucleotides line up with TRBD1. Losses at the gene ends were 4 bases for V and 7 bases for J; bases not matched to a gene: 8. The length of the CDR3 is 15 residues. Germline V gene sequence: CDR1 SGDLS, CDR2 YYNGEE. For the CDR3, the DNA is TGTGCCAGCAGCCCAAACCGGGACAGGGGACAGCCCCAGCATTTT. Its translation: CASSPNRDRGQPQHF.

The chain combines TRBV29-1 with TRBJ1-1; D possibly corresponds to TRBD1 (5 bases). Germline-derived CDR1 and CDR2 are SQVTM and ANQGSEA. The CDR3 sequence is 10 residues long. Trimming removed 4 bases at V and 10 bases at J, with 10 bases between. CDR3 region: CSVGEGRAFF. The CDR3 DNA reads as TGCAGCGTTGGGGAGGGACGAGCTTTCTTT. Drawing the rest from reference TRBV29-1 and TRBJ1-1, the complete variable domain is SAVISQKPSRDICQRGTSLTIQCQVDSQVTMMFWYRQQPGQSLTLIATANQGSEATYESGFVIDKFPISRPNLTFSTLTVSNMSPEDSSIYLCSVGEGRAFFGQGTRLTVV.

The chain is built from TRBV9 and TRBJ2-5, with a weak D call TRBD2 (5 bases). V shed 4 bases and J shed 5 bases, with 12 bases lying between them. The CDR3 has 13 residues. The germline CDR1 and CDR2 sequences are SGDLS and YYNGEE. The CDR3 protein is CASSPSGRETQYF. CDR3 sequence (DNA): TGTGCCAGCAGCCCCAGCGGTCGTGAGACCCAGTACTTC.

The chain recombines TRBV9 with TRBJ2-5, with D tentatively TRBD2 (6 bases). This CDR3 has 14 residues. Trimming took 4 bases from V and 7 from J, leaving 17 bases between them. Germline V gene data show CDR1 as SGDLS and CDR2 as YYNGEE. DNA of the CDR3: TGTGCCAGCAGCCCGCGGGGTCGAGCGGGGACCCAGTACTTC. It codes for CASSPRGRAGTQYF. Based on the CDR3 plus reference TRBV9 and TRBJ2-5, the full variable domain is DSGVTQTPKHLITATGQRVTLRCSPRSGDLSVYWYQQSLDQGLQFLIQYYNGEERAKGNILERFSAQQFPDLHSELNLSSLELGDSALYFCASSPRGRAGTQYFGPGTRLLVL.